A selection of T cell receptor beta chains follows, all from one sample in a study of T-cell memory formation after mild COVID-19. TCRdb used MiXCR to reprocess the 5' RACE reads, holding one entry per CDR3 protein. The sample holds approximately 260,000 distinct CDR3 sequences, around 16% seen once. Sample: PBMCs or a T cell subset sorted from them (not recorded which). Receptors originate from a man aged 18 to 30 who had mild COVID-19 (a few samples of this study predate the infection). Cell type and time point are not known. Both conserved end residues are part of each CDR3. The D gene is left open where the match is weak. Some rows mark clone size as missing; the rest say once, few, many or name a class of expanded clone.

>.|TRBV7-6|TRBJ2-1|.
TGTGCCAGCAGCTTAGCTAAGGGGGAGCAGTTCTTC
CASSLAKGEQFF
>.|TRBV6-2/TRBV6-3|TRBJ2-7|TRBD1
TGTGCCAGCAGTGACAGGGGGCTCTCCTACGAGCAGTACTTC
CASSDRGLSYEQYF
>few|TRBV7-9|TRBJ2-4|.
TGTGCCAGCAGCTTTCCCGGGGGGCCGGCCAAAAACATTCAGTACTTC
CASSFPGGPAKNIQYF
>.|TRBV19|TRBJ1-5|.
TGTGCCAGTGGGGCGGGAGGCCAGCCCCAGCATTTT
CASGAGGQPQHF
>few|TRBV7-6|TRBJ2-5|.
TGTGCCAGCAGCTTCACAGGCCAAGAGACCCAGTACTTC
CASSFTGQETQYF
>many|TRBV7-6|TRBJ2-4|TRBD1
TGTGCCAGCAGCTTGGACAGGGTGCAGTACTTC
CASSLDRVQYF
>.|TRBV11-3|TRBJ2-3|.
TGTGCCAGCAGCTTGCACGCAGATACGCAGTATTTT
CASSLHADTQYF
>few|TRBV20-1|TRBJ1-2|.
TGCAGTGCTAGTCGGGGGTTTAACTATGGCTACACCTTC
CSASRGFNYGYTF
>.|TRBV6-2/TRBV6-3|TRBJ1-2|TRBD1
TGTGCCAGCGGTAAATCGGACAGGCCGCCCTCTGGCTACACCTTC
CASGKSDRPPSGYTF
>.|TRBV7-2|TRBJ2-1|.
TGTGCCAGCAGCTTGTTACAGGCCAATGAGCAGTTCTTC
CASSLLQANEQFF
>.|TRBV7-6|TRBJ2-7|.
TGTGCCAGCAGCCCGGCACCGGGGCGGAGCTCCTACGAGCAGTACTTC
CASSPAPGRSSYEQYF
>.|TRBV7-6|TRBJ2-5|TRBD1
TGTGCCAGCAGCCAAACGCAGGGGGCTTTGGAGACCCAGTACTTC
CASSQTQGALETQYF
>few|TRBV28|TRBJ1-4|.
TGTGCCAGCAGTCCTAGGGCAGGCGGGAGGTATAAACTGTTTTTT
CASSPRAGGRYKLFF
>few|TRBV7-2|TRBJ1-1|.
TGTGCCAGCAGCTTGGATCAGGGACTTCAAGCTTTCTTT
CASSLDQGLQAFF
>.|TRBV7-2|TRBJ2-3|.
TGTGCCAGCAGCCCCCCGGGGCTACCGAGCACAGATACGCAGTATTTT
CASSPPGLPSTDTQYF
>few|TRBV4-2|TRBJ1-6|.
TGTGCCAGCAGCCAAGACGCCAGATCACCCCTCCACTTT
CASSQDARSPLHF
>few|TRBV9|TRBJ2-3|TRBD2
TGTGCCAGCAGCGTATTTAGGGGAGGGGACACAGATACGCAGTATTTT
CASSVFRGGDTDTQYF
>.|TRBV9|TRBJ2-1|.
TGTGCCAGCAGCGGGGGACACGGACGGTTCTTC
CASSGGHGRFF
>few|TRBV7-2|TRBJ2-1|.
TGTGCCAGCAGCCTAGGGGACGTTCGTGGCAATGAGCAGTTCTTC
CASSLGDVRGNEQFF
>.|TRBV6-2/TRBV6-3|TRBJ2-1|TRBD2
TGTGCCAGCAGGAAGGGACTAGCGGGGGGTCTCTCCTACAATGAGCAGTTCTTC
CASRKGLAGGLSYNEQFF
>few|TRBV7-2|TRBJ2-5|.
TGTGCCAGCAGCCCAGGCAATCCAAAGGGGACCCAGTACTTC
CASSPGNPKGTQYF
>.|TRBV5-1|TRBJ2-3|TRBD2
TGCGCCAGCAGCTTGGGACTAGCGGGGGTTGGAACAGATACGCAGTATTTT
CASSLGLAGVGTDTQYF
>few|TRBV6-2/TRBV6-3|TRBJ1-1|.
TGTGCCAGCAGTCCACCCAGGGAGGATTCCACTGAAGCTTTCTTT
CASSPPREDSTEAFF
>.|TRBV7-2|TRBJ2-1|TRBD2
TGTGCCAGCAGCTTAATGTTCGGACTAGCGGGGGGTGGTGAGCAGTTCTTC
CASSLMFGLAGGGEQFF
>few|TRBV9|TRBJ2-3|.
TGTGCCAGCAGCGGAACAGGCACAGATACGCAGTATTTT
CASSGTGTDTQYF
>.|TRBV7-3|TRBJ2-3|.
TGTGCCAGCAGCTTAGCGGACTACCCCACAGATACGCAGTATTTT
CASSLADYPTDTQYF
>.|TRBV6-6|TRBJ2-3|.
TGTGCCAGCAGTTACGTTAGGGCCGATACGCAGTATTTT
CASSYVRADTQYF
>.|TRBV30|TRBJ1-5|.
TGTGCCTGGGCGACCGGCGGGGGTCAGCCCCAGCATTTT
CAWATGGGQPQHF
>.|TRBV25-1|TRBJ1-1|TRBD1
TGTGCCAGCAGCACCGGGACAGGGAACACTGAAGCTTTCTTT
CASSTGTGNTEAFF
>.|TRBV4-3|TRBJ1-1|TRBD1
TGCGCCAGCAGCCACCGGGACAGGGGGCCTGACACTGAAGCTTTCTTT
CASSHRDRGPDTEAFF
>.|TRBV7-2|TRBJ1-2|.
TGTGCCAGCAGCCACGGAGCTAACTATGGCTACACCTTC
CASSHGANYGYTF
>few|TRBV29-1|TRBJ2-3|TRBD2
TGCAGCGTTGACGAATTTCGGGCTAGCGGATCCACAGATACGCAGTATTTT
CSVDEFRASGSTDTQYF
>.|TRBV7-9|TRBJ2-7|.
TGTGCCAGCAGCTCAGACGGGGGCGACGAGCAGTACTTC
CASSSDGGDEQYF